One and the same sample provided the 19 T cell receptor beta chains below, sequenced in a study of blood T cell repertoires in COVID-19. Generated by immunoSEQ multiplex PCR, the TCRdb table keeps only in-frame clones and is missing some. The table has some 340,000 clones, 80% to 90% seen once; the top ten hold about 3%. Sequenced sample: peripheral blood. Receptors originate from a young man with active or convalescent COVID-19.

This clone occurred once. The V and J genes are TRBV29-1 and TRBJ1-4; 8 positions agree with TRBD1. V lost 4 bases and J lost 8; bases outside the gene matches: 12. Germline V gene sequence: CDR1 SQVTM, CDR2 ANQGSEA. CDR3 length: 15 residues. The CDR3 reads CSVGSQGAGGEKLFF. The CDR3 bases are TGCAGCGTTGGTTCGCAGGGGGCCGGGGGGGAAAAACTGTTTTTT.

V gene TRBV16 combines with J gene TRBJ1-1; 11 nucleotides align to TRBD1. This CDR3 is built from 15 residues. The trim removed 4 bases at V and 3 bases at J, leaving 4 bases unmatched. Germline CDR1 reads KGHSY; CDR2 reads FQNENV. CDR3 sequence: CASSRTGQGDTEAFF. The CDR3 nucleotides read TGTGCCAGCAGCCGAACGGGACAGGGGGACACTGAAGCTTTCTTT.

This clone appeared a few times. The CDR3 sequence: CASSLDLRTPVNYEQYF. The CDR3 nucleotides read TGTGCCAGCAGCTTAGATCTCCGGACTCCCGTAAACTACGAGCAGTACTTC. The rearrangement links TRBV11-2 to TRBJ2-7; possible D gene TRBD2, 5 bases. The V end was cut by 0 bases, the J end by 3 bases, with 18 bases between. The CDR3 totals 17 residues. Germline values: CDR1 SGHAT, CDR2 FQNNGV.

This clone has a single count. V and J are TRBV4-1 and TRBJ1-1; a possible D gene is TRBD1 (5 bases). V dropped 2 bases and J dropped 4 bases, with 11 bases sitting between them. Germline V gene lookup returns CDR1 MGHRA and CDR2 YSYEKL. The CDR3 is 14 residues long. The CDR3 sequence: CASSQIGGSTEAFF. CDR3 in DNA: TGCGCCAGCAGCCAAATCGGGGGGTCCACTGAAGCTTTCTTT.

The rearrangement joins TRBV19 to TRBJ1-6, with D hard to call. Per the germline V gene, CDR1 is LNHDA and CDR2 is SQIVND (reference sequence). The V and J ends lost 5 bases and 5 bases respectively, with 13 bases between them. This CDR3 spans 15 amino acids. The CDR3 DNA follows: TGTGCCAGTAGTGCCACAGTTGTTGATAATTCACCCCTCCACTTT. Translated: CASSATVVDNSPLHF.

The DNA for the CDR3 is TGTGCCAGCAGGCCCACAGGGTCCTATGGCTACACCTTC. Translation gives CASRPTGSYGYTF. The chain is built from TRBV6-5 and TRBJ1-2; maybe TRBD1 (6 bases). Germline V gene sequence: CDR1 MNHEY, CDR2 SVGAGI. The CDR3 length is 13 residues. Deletions cut 6 bases from V and 4 bases from J, with 12 bases between.

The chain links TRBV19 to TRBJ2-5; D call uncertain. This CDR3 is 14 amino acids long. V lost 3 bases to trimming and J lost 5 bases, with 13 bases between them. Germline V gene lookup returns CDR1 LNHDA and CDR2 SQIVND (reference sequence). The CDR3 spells CASSILAVPETQYF. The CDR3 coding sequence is TGTGCCAGTAGTATCCTCGCGGTTCCGGAGACCCAGTACTTC.

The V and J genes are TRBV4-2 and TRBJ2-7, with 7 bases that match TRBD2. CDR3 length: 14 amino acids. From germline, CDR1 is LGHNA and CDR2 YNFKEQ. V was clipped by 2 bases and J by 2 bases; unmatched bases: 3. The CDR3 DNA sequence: TGTGCCAGCAGCCAAACTAGCGCCGCCTACGAGCAGTACTTC. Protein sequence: CASSQTSAAYEQYF.

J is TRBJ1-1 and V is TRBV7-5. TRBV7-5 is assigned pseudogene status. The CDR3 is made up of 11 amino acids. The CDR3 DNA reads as TGTGTCAGAAGCCCCGGGTATGAAGCTTTCTTT. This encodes CVRSPGYEAFF.

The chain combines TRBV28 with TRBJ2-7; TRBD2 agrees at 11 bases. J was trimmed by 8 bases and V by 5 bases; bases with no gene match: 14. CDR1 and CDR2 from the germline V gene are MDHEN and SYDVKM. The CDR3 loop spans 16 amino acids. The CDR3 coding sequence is TGTGCCAGCAGTGAAGGGGAACTAGCGGGAGACGGTAAGCAGTACTTC. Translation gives CASSEGELAGDGKQYF.

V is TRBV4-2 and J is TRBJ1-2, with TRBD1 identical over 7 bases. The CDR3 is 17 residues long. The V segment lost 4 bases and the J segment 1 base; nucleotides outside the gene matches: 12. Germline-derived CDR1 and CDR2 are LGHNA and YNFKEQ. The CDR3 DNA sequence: TGTGCCAGCAGCCGAGAAGTGTTAGGGGGCAGTAACTATGGCTACACCTTC. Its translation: CASSREVLGGSNYGYTF.

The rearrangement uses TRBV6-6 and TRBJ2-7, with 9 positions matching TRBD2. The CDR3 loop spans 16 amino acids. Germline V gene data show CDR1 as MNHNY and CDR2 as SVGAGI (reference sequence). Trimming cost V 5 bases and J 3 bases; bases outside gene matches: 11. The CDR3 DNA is TGTGCCAGCAGTCCGGGAGGCGGGAGGGCCAACTACGAGCAGTACTTC. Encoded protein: CASSPGGGRANYEQYF.

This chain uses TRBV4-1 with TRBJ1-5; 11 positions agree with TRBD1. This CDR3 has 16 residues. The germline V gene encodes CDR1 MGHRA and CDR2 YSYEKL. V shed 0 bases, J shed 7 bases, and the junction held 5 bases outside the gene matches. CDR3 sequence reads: CASSQDGGTGGQPQHF. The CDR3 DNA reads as TGCGCCAGCAGCCAAGATGGTGGGACAGGGGGACAGCCCCAGCATTTT.

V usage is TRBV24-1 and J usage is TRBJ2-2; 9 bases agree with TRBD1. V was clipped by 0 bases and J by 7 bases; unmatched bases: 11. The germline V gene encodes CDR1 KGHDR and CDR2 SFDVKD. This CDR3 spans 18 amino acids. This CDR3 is CATSDLSSGQGRGGELFF. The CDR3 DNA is TGTGCCACCAGTGATTTGAGCTCGGGACAGGGTCGGGGCGGGGAGCTGTTTTTT.

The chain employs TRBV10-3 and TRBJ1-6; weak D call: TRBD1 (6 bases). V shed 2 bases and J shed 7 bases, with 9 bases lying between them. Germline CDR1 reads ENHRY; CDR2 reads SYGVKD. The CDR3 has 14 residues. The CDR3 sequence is CAISERTENSPLHF. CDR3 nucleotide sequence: TGTGCCATCAGTGAGCGGACAGAGAATTCACCCCTCCACTTT.

CDR3 loop: CSVERRGGGLSYNEQFF. As DNA, the CDR3 is TGCAGCGTTGAAAGGAGGGGAGGGGGGTTGTCCTACAATGAGCAGTTCTTC. The V gene is TRBV29-1, the J gene TRBJ2-1; TRBD2 might be the D (7 bases). Germline CDR1 SQVTM, CDR2 ANQGSEA. The V end was cut by 2 bases, the J end by 1 base, with 18 bases between. The CDR3 has 17 amino acids.

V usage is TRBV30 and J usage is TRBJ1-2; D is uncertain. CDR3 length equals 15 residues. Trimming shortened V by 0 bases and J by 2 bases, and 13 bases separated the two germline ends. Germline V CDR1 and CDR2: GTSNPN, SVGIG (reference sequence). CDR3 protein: CAWSVRPGGNYGYTF. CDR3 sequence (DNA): TGTGCCTGGAGTGTACGGCCGGGAGGCAACTATGGCTACACCTTC.

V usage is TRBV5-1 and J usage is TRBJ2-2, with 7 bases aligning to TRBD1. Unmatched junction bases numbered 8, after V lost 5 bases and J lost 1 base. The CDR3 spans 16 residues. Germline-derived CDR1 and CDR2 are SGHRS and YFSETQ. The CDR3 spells CASSPRRQGNTGELFF. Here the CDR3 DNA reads TGCGCCAGCAGTCCCCGCCGACAGGGGAACACCGGGGAGCTGTTTTTT.

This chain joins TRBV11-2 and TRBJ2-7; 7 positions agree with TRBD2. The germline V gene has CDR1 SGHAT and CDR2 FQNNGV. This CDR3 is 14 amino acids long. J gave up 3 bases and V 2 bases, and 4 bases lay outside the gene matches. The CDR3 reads CASSLTSEGYEQYF. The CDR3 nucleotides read TGTGCCAGCAGCTTAACTAGCGAGGGCTACGAGCAGTACTTC.